These 26 T cell receptor beta chains came from one sample sequenced in a study of cytotoxic CD8 clonotypes in ibrutinib-treated CLL. Libraries were prepared by immunoSEQ multiplex PCR; TCRdb keeps only in-frame clonotypes and omits some of them. The table shows under 150,000 clones, with 84% occurring only once. The sequencing here drew on PBMCs, taken after 24 months of ibrutinib treatment. These receptors were taken from a human donor with chronic lymphocytic leukemia.

V is TRBV27 and J is TRBJ2-5; D remains unclear. This CDR3 has 14 amino acids. Trimming stripped 3 bases from V and 1 base from J, with 9 bases between. The V gene's germline CDR1 is MNHEY and CDR2 SMNVEV (reference sequence). In DNA, the CDR3 is TGTGCCAGCAGTTTTGTGCCGTCCCAAGAGACCCAGTACTTC. This codes for CASSFVPSQETQYF.

The chain uses TRBV27 and TRBJ1-5; the match to TRBD1 covers 7 bases. Trimming cost V 4 bases and J 6 bases; bases outside gene matches: 9. Germline CDR1 and CDR2: MNHEY and SMNVEV (reference sequence). CDR3 size: 15 residues. The CDR3, as DNA: TGTGCCAGCAGTTCCGGGACAGAGGGAACTCAGCCCCAGCATTTT. Its translation: CASSSGTEGTQPQHF.

The chain combines TRBV11-1 with TRBJ1-1; D uncertain. Trimming shortened V by 5 bases and J by 4 bases, and 17 bases separated the two germline ends. Looked up from germline, CDR1 is SGHAT and CDR2 is FQDESV (reference sequence). This CDR3 has 15 residues. The CDR3 region is CASSPRRGPGTEAFF. DNA of the CDR3: TGTGCCAGCAGCCCTAGACGAGGACCGGGCACTGAAGCTTTCTTT.

The chain recombines TRBV19 with TRBJ1-2; D gene ambiguous. The CDR3 spans 14 residues. CDR1 and CDR2 from the germline V gene are LNHDA and SQIVND (reference sequence). V was cut by 7 bases and J by 2 bases, with 14 bases left in between. For the CDR3, the DNA is TGTGCCAGTAACCGGAGGACTCCGAACTATGGCTACACCTTC. This encodes CASNRRTPNYGYTF.

This clone was observed at least ten times. J is TRBJ2-3 and V is TRBV6-4, with TRBD2 identical over 8 bases. Germline trimming cut 6 bases from V and 4 bases from J; bases unmatched to any gene: 6. Germline assignment: CDR1 MRHNA and CDR2 SNTAGT. The CDR3 consists of 14 residues. CDR3 sequence reads: CASSHTGGSDTQYF. The CDR3 nucleotides read TGTGCCAGCAGCCACACGGGAGGGTCAGATACGCAGTATTTT.

The rearrangement joins TRBV29-1 to TRBJ2-3; D may be TRBD2 (5 bases). V lost 7 bases and J lost 6, with 11 bases in between. Germline V gene sequence: CDR1 SQVTM, CDR2 ANQGSEA. The CDR3 runs to 11 residues. The CDR3: CSARPSDTQYF. CDR3 sequence (DNA): TGCAGCGCCCGTCCTAGCGATACGCAGTATTTT.

The J gene is TRBJ1-1, the V gene TRBV19; D remains unclear. The CDR3 spans 13 residues. With 10 bases removed from V and 5 bases from J, the gap between germline ends came to 17 bases. Germline V CDR1 and CDR2: LNHDA, SQIVND (reference sequence). This chain's CDR3 is CATLGPGKTEAFF. The CDR3 region has the DNA TGTGCCACCCTAGGTCCGGGAAAGACTGAAGCTTTCTTT.

V and J are TRBV7-3 and TRBJ2-3; possibly TRBD2 for D (6 bases). Trimming removed 5 bases at V and 3 bases at J, with 9 bases between. The CDR3 contains 13 residues. CDR1 is SGHTA, CDR2 FQGTGA, per germline. The CDR3 spells CASSRTKTDTQYF. The DNA for the CDR3 is TGTGCCAGCAGCCGGACTAAAACAGATACGCAGTATTTT.

The V gene is TRBV19, the J gene TRBJ1-1; D is uncertain. The CDR3 spans 16 residues. With 0 bases removed from V and 4 bases from J, the gap between germline ends came to 15 bases. The germline V gene encodes CDR1 LNHDA and CDR2 SQIVND (reference sequence). CDR3 loop: CASSIDLRRGSTEAFF. Written as DNA, the CDR3 is TGTGCCAGTAGTATAGATCTACGCCGGGGAAGCACTGAAGCTTTCTTT.

This sequence joins TRBV2 and TRBJ2-6; TRBD2 matches 8 bases. The CDR3 spans 16 residues. J gave up 4 bases and V 0 bases, and 2 bases lay outside the gene matches. Germline CDR1 SNHLY, CDR2 FYNNEI. The CDR3 DNA reads TGTGCCAGCAGTGAAGCCGGGGGGGCCGGGGCCAACGTCCTGACTTTC. Translated, it gives CASSEAGGAGANVLTF.

The CDR3 spells CAWSVWHNSGANVLTF. The CDR3 coding sequence is TGTGCCTGGAGTGTGTGGCACAACTCTGGGGCCAACGTCCTGACTTTC. The chain uses TRBV30 and TRBJ2-6; D gene uncertain. The length of the CDR3 is 16 residues. Germline assignment: CDR1 GTSNPN and CDR2 SVGIG (reference sequence). Trimming removed 0 bases at V and 0 bases at J, with 9 bases between.

The chain couples TRBV6-6 to TRBJ1-2; D possibly corresponds to TRBD1 (5 bases). This CDR3 is 16 amino acids long. Germline CDR1 and CDR2: MNHNY and SVGAGI (reference sequence). V shed 3 bases and J shed 6 bases, with 20 bases lying between them. In DNA, the CDR3 is TGTGCCAGCAGTTATTACTTGGACGGCGGGGGAAATGGCTACACCTTC. Its translation: CASSYYLDGGGNGYTF.

This clone was observed once. The chain joins TRBV27 to TRBJ2-5; 10 nucleotides align to TRBD2. J lost 3 bases, V lost 5 bases, and 6 bases had no gene match. The CDR3 extends over 15 amino acids. CDR1 MNHEY and CDR2 SMNVEV come from the germline V gene (reference sequence). The CDR3 is CASSDPSGGKETQYF. CDR3 DNA: TGTGCCAGCAGTGATCCTAGCGGGGGTAAAGAGACCCAGTACTTC.

V is TRBV5-4 and J is TRBJ1-2; a possible D gene is TRBD1 (6 bases). Germline lookup yields CDR1 SGHNT and CDR2 YYREEE (reference sequence). The V and J ends lost 0 bases and 6 bases respectively, with 9 bases between them. The CDR3 runs to 13 residues. CDR3: CASSLDSGDGYTF. CDR3 sequence (DNA): TGTGCCAGCAGCTTGGACTCAGGGGATGGCTACACCTTC.

V usage is TRBV27 and J usage is TRBJ2-2, with D unclear. Germline assignment: CDR1 MNHEY and CDR2 SMNVEV (reference sequence). The CDR3 sequence is 13 residues long. V was cut by 8 bases and J by 6 bases, with 13 bases left in between. CDR3: CASRGHSSGELFF. In DNA form, the CDR3 reads TGTGCCAGCCGCGGCCATTCGTCCGGGGAGCTGTTTTTT.

This rearrangement joins TRBV4-3 to TRBJ2-1; 8 bases map to TRBD2. The CDR3 length is 16 residues. V dropped 3 bases and J dropped 1; count of bases not matched to a gene: 5. CDR1 is LGHNA and CDR2 is YSLEER in the germline V gene. The CDR3 coding sequence is TGCGCCAGCAGCCACCTACTAGCGGAGTCCTACAATGAGCAGTTCTTC. This translates into CASSHLLAESYNEQFF.

This rearrangement joins TRBV9 to TRBJ2-2, with unresolved D. The CDR3 totals 11 residues. V was shortened by 3 bases and J by 5 bases, with 2 bases between the two germline ends. From germline, CDR1 is SGDLS and CDR2 YYNGEE. CDR3 amino acids: CASSETGELFF. In DNA, the CDR3 is TGTGCCAGCAGCGAAACCGGGGAGCTGTTTTTT.

This chain links TRBV5-6 with TRBJ2-5; D is unresolved. Between the trimmed V and J ends, which lost 4 bases and 5 bases, there was a span of 12 bases. CDR1 is SGHDT and CDR2 is YYEEEE in the germline V gene. The CDR3 spans 13 residues. The CDR3 sequence: CASSTVYGETQYF. CDR3 nucleotides: TGTGCCAGCAGCACCGTCTATGGGGAGACCCAGTACTTC.

The CDR3 sequence: CASSVDTGGGYEQYF. The CDR3 region has the DNA TGTGCCAGCAGCGTAGATACAGGTGGGGGCTACGAGCAGTACTTC. The V gene is TRBV9, the J gene TRBJ2-7; D may be TRBD1 or TRBD2 (5 bases each). Between the trimmed V and J ends, which lost 0 bases and 3 bases, there was a span of 13 bases. CDR3 length: 15 amino acids. CDR1 is SGDLS, CDR2 YYNGEE, per germline.

This clone has more than one count but fewer than ten. This sequence joins TRBV7-8 and TRBJ2-4; 8 nucleotides agree with TRBD1. Trimming at V came to 9 bases and at J to 0 bases, leaving 4 bases not matched to a gene. The CDR3 runs to 14 residues. The V gene's germline CDR1 is SGHVS and CDR2 FQNEAQ. CDR3 coding DNA: TGTGCCAGTACAGGGGGTTTAGCCAAAAACATTCAGTACTTC. The encoded protein is CASTGGLAKNIQYF.

This chain's CDR3 is CASSRTRTGSTEAFF. CDR3 DNA: TGTGCCAGCTCACGGACCCGGACAGGGTCCACTGAAGCTTTCTTT. This chain connects TRBV18 to TRBJ1-1, with 8 bases fitting TRBD1. With V trimmed by 4 bases and J by 4 bases, 8 bases remained unmatched. The germline V gene encodes CDR1 KGHSH and CDR2 LQKENI. The CDR3 runs to 15 residues.

This sequence joins TRBV7-6 and TRBJ2-1; D remains unclear. This CDR3 has 11 residues. V was pared by 5 bases and J by 4 bases, with 3 bases between. In germline, CDR1 is SGHVS, CDR2 FNYEAQ. The CDR3 region has the DNA TGTGCCAGCAGCAAATACAATGAGCAGTTCTTC. Translating it yields CASSKYNEQFF.

This clone came up many times. The chain is built from TRBV18 and TRBJ1-5, with 8 bases lining up with TRBD1. The CDR3 totals 14 residues. Germline trimming cut 4 bases from V and 2 bases from J; bases unmatched to any gene: 1. Germline CDR1 reads KGHSH; CDR2 reads LQKENI. As DNA, the CDR3 is TGTGCCAGCTCACTGGGACAGGGCAATCAGCCCCAGCATTTT. Its protein product is CASSLGQGNQPQHF.

The chain recombines TRBV7-2 with TRBJ2-2, with 9 bases fitting TRBD2. Losses at the gene ends were 8 bases for V and 1 base for J; bases not matched to a gene: 14. The CDR3 runs to 18 residues. Germline V gene lookup returns CDR1 SGHTA and CDR2 FQGNSA. CDR3 loop: CASRNRGSGGRNTGELFF. The CDR3 DNA sequence: TGTGCCAGCCGAAATAGGGGTAGCGGGGGCCGGAACACCGGGGAGCTGTTTTTT.

The rearrangement joins TRBV27 to TRBJ2-2; D gene uncertain. Germline V gene lookup returns CDR1 MNHEY and CDR2 SMNVEV (reference sequence). V lost 0 bases to trimming and J lost 8 bases, with 7 bases between them. This CDR3 contains 13 residues. The CDR3 spells CASSLSFRGELFF. The DNA for the CDR3 is TGTGCCAGCAGTTTATCGTTTAGAGGGGAGCTGTTTTTT.

The V gene is TRBV5-1, the J gene TRBJ2-3, with D maybe TRBD1 (5 bases). Trimming left V 4 bases short and J 0 bases short, with 9 bases between. This CDR3 region has 14 residues. CDR1 is SGHRS, CDR2 YFSETQ, per germline. CDR3 bases: TGCGCCAGCAGCACGGACACGAGCACAGATACGCAGTATTTT. Translated: CASSTDTSTDTQYF. The full variable domain, rest sourced from reference TRBV5-1 and TRBJ2-3, is KAGVTQTPRYLIKTRGQQVTLSCSPISGHRSVSWYQQTPGQGLQFLFEYFSETQRNKGNFPGRFSGRQFSNSRSEMNVSTLELGDSALYLCASSTDTSTDTQYFGPGTRLTVL.